This T cell receptor (beta chain) was identified during a study of persistence of HIV-infected CD4 T cells. Trimming took off 2 bases at V and 6 bases at J, with 10 bases between the two ends. The germline CDR1 and CDR2 sequences are MNHEY and SVGEGT. The CDR3 runs to 13 residues. Anti-CD3/anti-CD28 beads served as a nonspecific positive control stimulus. Sorting of responding CD4+ T cells relied on upregulated CD40 ligand together with CD69. The libraries were made with immunoSEQ version 4 in survey mode. Sequenced by immunoSEQ multiplex PCR; TCRdb stores in-frame clones only, minus some. The table has roughly 48,000 clones, 88% seen once. For this clone: Its cognate antigen is unknown.

The input for sequencing was CD4+ T cells sorted from PBMCs after roughly 18-hour stimulation, taken from a patient who received antiretroviral therapy. V is TRBV6-2 or TRBV6-3 and J is TRBJ1-2, with D tentatively TRBD1 (6 bases). This receptor was identified in an adult woman with HIV who was CMV-seropositive. The CDR3 DNA is TGTGCCAGCAGTTACCGGGCAGGGGATGGCTACACCTTC. It specifies CASSYRAGDGYTF.